The clone carrying this T cell receptor beta chain was counted between two and nine times. Its antigen is currently unknown. The record originates from a study of blood T cells in healthy people across ages. Study-wide points: Per million T cells, the diversity of TCR beta decreased roughly linearly as age advanced. More naive CD4+ cells and higher diversity marked long-lived donors relative to aged donors. Unsorted PBMC input precluded a conclusive naive versus antigen-experienced comparison.

Alongside a J-beta primer mix, a sample-barcoded 5' primer served in a second PCR lasting about 6 to 12 cycles. Every sample produced at least 2.5 million CDR3-containing paired-end reads. TCRdb re-analysed the 5' RACE reads in MiXCR, keeping a single row per CDR3 protein. The sample holds 1.4 million to 1.5 million distinct CDR3 sequences, 42% seen once. Sequenced material: blood. The receptor was derived from a woman between 18 and 29 years old in good health.

For the CDR3, the DNA is TGTGCCAGCAGTCCAACCACAGGGGCGGGTGAAAAACTGTTTTTT. This encodes CASSPTTGAGEKLFF. This chain joins TRBV12-3 or TRBV12-4 and TRBJ1-4; 7 bases map to TRBD1. The CDR3 contains 15 residues. V was clipped by 5 bases and J by 7 bases; unmatched bases: 10.